The T cell receptor (beta chain) under discussion was sequenced for a study of blood T cell repertoires in COVID-19. Study as a whole: Sites across the United States, Italy and Spain contributed samples from acute and convalescent COVID-19. T cells, B-cell-depleted T cells, or PBMCs supplied cDNA or gDNA.

This CDR3 spans 14 amino acids. Germline V gene sequence: CDR1 SGHTA, CDR2 FQGNSA. V lost 5 bases and J 0 bases, leaving 10 bases between the germline ends. This clone was detected many times. Sequencing used immunoSEQ multiplex PCR; TCRdb keeps in-frame clones, though not all of them. The table has 200,000 or so clones, around 85% seen once. This sequence joins TRBV7-2 and TRBJ1-2; D is unresolved. Sample: peripheral blood. The sequence derives from a human donor in a cohort sampled during active COVID-19. The CDR3 loop is CASSTDIANYGYTF. The CDR3 DNA reads TGTGCCAGCAGCACCGACATTGCTAACTATGGCTACACCTTC.